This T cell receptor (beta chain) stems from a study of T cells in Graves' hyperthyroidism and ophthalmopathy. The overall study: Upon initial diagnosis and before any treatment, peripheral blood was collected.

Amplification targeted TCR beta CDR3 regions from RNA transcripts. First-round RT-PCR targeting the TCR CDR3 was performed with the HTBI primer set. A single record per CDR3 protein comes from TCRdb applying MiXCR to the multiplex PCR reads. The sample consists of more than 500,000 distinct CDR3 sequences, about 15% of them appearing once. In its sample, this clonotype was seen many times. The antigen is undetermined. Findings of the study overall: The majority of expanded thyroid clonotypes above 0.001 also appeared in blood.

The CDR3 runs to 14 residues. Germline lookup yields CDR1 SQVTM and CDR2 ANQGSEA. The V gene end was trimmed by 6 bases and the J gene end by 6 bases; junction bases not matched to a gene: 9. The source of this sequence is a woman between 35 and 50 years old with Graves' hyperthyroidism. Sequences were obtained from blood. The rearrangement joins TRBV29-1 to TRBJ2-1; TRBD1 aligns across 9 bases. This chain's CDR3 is CSVPSGQGRNEQFF. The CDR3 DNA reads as TGCAGCGTACCATCGGGACAGGGTCGCAATGAGCAGTTCTTC.